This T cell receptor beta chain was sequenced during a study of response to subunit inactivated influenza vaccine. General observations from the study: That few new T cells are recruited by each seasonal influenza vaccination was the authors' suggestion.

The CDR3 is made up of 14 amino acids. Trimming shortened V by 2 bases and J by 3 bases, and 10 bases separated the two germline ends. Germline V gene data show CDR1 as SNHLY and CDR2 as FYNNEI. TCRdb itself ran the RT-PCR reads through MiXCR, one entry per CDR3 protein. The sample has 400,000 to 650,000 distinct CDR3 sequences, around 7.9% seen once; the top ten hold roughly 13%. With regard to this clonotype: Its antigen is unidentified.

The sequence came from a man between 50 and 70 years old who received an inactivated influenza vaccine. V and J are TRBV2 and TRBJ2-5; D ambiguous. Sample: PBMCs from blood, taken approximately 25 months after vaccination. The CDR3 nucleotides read TGTGCCAGCAGTGAATCCCTGTTTAAAGAGACCCAGTACTTC. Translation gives CASSESLFKETQYF.